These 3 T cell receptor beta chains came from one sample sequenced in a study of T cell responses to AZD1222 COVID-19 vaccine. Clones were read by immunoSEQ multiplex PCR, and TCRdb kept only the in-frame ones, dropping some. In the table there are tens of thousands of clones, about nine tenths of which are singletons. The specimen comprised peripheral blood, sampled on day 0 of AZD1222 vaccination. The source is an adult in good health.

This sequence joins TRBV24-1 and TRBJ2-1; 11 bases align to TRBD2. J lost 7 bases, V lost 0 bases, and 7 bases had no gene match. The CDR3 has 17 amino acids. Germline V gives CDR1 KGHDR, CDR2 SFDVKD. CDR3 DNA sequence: TGTGCCACCAGTGATTTGAAACTAGCGGGAGCTGCGAATGAGCAGTTCTTC. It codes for CATSDLKLAGAANEQFF.

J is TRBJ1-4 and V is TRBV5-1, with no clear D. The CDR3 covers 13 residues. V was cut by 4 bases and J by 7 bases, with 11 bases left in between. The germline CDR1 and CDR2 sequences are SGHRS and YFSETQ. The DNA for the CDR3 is TGCGCCAGCAGCACTTATTCTGGTGAAAAACTGTTTTTT. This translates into CASSTYSGEKLFF.

CDR3 DNA: TGTGCCAGCAGTTACCGGACAGAAAGCGAAAAACTGTTTTTT. Translating gives CASSYRTESEKLFF. The chain recombines TRBV6-5 with TRBJ1-4; D may be TRBD1 (6 bases). Trimming took 2 bases from V and 8 from J, leaving 12 bases between them. Germline V gives CDR1 MNHEY, CDR2 SVGAGI. This CDR3 region has 14 residues.